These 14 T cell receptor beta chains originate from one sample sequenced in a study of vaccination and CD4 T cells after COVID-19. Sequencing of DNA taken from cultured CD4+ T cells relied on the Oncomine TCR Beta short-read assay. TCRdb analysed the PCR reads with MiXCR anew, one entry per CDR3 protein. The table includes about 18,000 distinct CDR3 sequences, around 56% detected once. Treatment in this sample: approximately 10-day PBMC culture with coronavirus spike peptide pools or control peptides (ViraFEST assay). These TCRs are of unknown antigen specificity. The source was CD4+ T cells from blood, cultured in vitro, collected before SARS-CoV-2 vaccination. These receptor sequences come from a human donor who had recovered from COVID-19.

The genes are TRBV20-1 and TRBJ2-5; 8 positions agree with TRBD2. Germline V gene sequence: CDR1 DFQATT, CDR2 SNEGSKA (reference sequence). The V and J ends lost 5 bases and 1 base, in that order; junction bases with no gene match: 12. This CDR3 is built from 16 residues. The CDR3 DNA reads TGCAGTGCTTCTTCGGCGGCGGGAGGAATCCAAGAGACCCAGTACTTC. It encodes CSASSAAGGIQETQYF.

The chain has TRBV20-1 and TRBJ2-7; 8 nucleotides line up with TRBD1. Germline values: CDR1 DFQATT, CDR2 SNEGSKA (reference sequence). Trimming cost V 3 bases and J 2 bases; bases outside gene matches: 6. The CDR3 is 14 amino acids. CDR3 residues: CSASGDRQAYEQYF. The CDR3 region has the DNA TGCAGTGCTAGTGGGGACAGGCAAGCCTACGAGCAGTACTTC.

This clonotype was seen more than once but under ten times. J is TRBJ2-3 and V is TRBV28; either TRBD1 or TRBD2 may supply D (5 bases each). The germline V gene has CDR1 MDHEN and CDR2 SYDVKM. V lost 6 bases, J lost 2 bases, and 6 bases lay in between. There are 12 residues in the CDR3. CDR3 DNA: TGTGCCAGCAGGGGACCCACAGATACGCAGTATTTT. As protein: CASRGPTDTQYF. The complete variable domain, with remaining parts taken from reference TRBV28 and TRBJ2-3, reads DVKVTQSSRYLVKRTGEKVFLECVQDMDHENMFWYRQDPGLGLRLIYFSYDVKMKEKGDIPEGYSVSREKKERFSLILESASTNQTSMYLCASRGPTDTQYFGPGTRLTVL.

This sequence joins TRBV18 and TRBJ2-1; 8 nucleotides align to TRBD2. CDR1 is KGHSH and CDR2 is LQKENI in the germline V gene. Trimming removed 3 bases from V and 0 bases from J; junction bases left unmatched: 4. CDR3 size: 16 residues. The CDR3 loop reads CASSPSTSGSYNEQFF. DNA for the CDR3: TGTGCCAGCTCACCTTCTACTAGCGGCTCCTACAATGAGCAGTTCTTC.

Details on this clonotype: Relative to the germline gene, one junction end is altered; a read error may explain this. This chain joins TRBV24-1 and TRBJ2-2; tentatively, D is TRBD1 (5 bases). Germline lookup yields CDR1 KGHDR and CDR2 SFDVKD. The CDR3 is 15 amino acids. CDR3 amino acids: CATSGLTANTGELFF. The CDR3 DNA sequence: TGTGCCACCAGTGGTTTGACAGCGAACACCGGGGAGCTGTTTTTT.

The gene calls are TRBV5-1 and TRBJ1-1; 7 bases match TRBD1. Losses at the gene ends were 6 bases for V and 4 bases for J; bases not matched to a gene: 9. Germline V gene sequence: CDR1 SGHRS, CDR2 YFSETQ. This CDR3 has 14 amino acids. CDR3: CASTKDRTSTEAFF. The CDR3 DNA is TGCGCCAGCACCAAGGACAGGACAAGCACTGAAGCTTTCTTT.

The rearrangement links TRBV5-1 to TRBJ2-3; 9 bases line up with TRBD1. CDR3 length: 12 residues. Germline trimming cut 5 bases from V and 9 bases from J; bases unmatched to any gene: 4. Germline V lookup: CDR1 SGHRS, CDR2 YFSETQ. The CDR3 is CASSKDRGTQYF. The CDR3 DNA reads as TGCGCCAGCAGTAAGGACAGGGGAACGCAGTATTTT.

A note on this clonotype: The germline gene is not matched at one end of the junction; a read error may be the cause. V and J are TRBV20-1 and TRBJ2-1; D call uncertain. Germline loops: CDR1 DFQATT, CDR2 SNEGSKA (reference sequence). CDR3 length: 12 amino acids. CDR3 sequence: CRARTSGNEQFF. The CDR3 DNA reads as TGCAGGGCTAGAACTTCGGGCAATGAGCAGTTCTTC.

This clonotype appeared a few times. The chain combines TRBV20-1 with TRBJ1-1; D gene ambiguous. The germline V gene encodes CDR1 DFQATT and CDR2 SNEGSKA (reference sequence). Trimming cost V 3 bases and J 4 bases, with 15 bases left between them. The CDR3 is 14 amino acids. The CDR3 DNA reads TGCAGTGCTAGGGTTTCCGGGGTCATCACTGAAGCTTTCTTT. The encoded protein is CSARVSGVITEAFF.

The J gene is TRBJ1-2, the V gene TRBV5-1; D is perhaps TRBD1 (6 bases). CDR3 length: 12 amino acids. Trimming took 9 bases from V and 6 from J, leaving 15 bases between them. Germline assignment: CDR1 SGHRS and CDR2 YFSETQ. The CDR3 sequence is CATRTGSNGYTF. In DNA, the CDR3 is TGCGCCACCAGAACAGGGTCGAATGGCTACACCTTC.

CDR3 DNA sequence: TGTGCCAGCAGCTTGGGAGCGGGAGGGTCTTACAATGAGCAGTTCTTC. Its translation: CASSLGAGGSYNEQFF. The chain couples TRBV7-3 to TRBJ2-1, with TRBD2 matching over 10 bases. J gave up 4 bases and V 3 bases, and 6 bases lay outside the gene matches. The germline V gene has CDR1 SGHTA and CDR2 FQGTGA. The CDR3 totals 16 residues.

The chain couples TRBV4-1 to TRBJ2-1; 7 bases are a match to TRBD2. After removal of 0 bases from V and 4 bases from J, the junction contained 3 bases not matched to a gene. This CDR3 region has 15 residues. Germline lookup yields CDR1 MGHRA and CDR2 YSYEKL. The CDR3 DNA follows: TGCGCCAGCAGCCAAGAACTAGCGCCATACAATGAGCAGTTCTTC. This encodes CASSQELAPYNEQFF.

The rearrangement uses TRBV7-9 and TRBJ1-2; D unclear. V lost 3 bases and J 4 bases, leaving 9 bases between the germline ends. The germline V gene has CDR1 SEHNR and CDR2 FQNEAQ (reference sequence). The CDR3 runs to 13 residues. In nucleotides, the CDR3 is TGTGCCAGCAGCTTTGGCAGGACCTATGGCTACACCTTC. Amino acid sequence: CASSFGRTYGYTF.

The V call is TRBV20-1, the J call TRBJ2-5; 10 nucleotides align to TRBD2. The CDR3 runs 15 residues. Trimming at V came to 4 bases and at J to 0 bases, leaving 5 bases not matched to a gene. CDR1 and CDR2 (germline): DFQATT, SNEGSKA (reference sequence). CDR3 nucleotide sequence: TGCAGTGCTACAGGACTAGCGGAAAACCAAGAGACCCAGTACTTC. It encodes CSATGLAENQETQYF.